The 15 T cell receptor beta chains below all came from one sample that was sequenced in a study of blood T cell repertoires in COVID-19. Profiled with immunoSEQ multiplex PCR; TCRdb holds only in-frame clones, not every one. The sample lists fewer than 100,000 clones; roughly nine tenths were seen once. The specimen sequenced was peripheral blood. These receptors were collected from a man older than 75 in a cohort sampled during active COVID-19.

The genes are TRBV5-5 and TRBJ1-4, with D uncertain. CDR3 length: 15 amino acids. The V and J ends lost 0 bases and 4 bases respectively, with 10 bases between them. The germline CDR1 and CDR2 sequences are SGHKS and YYEKEE (reference sequence). CDR3 amino acids: CASSLAGSFNEKLFF. The CDR3 DNA reads TGTGCCAGCAGCTTGGCGGGTTCGTTTAATGAAAAACTGTTTTTT. Complete variable domain (other parts from reference TRBV5-5 and TRBJ1-4): DAGVTQSPTHLIKTRGQQVTLRCSPISGHKSVSWYQQVLGQGPQFIFQYYEKEERGRGNFPDRFSARQFPNYSSELNVNALLLGDSALYLCASSLAGSFNEKLFFGSGTQLSVL.

The rearrangement links TRBV5-8 to TRBJ1-1; a weak D match, TRBD1 (6 bases). CDR3 length: 14 amino acids. Trimming pared 5 bases from V and 1 base from J, leaving 12 bases between. CDR1 is SGHTS, CDR2 YDEGEE, per germline. The CDR3 nucleotides are TGTGCCAGCAGTCTGGAAGGGGGGAACACTGAAGCTTTCTTT. Encoded protein: CASSLEGGNTEAFF. The full variable domain, completed using reference TRBV5-8 and TRBJ1-1, is EAGVTQSPTHLIKTRGQQATLRCSPISGHTSVYWYQQALGLGLQFLLWYDEGEERNRGNFPPRFSGRQFPNYSSELNVNALELEDSALYLCASSLEGGNTEAFFGQGTRLTVV.

V and J are TRBV5-6 and TRBJ1-2, with TRBD1 matching over 8 bases. Per the germline V gene, CDR1 is SGHDT and CDR2 is YYEEEE. The CDR3 totals 13 residues. Losses at the gene ends were 3 bases for V and 5 bases for J; bases not matched to a gene: 3. As DNA, the CDR3 is TGTGCCAGCAGCTCTACAGGGGGGTATGGCTACACCTTC. Translating gives CASSSTGGYGYTF.

This clone has only a few counts. The V call is TRBV27, the J call TRBJ2-2, with 13 bases that match TRBD2. The ends lost 5 bases at V and 7 bases at J; junction bases unmatched: 10. Germline V CDR1 and CDR2: MNHEY, SMNVEV (reference sequence). The CDR3 extends over 17 amino acids. CDR3 region: CASSHLLAGGLVGELFF. The CDR3 nucleotides read TGTGCCAGCAGTCACTTACTAGCGGGGGGGCTCGTCGGGGAGCTGTTTTTT.

The chain's CDR3 is CASRDTGTNYGYTF. The DNA of the CDR3 is TGTGCCAGCAGGGACACAGGGACGAACTATGGCTACACCTTC. This chain joins TRBV28 and TRBJ1-2, with D perhaps TRBD1 (6 bases). Germline CDR1 reads MDHEN; CDR2 reads SYDVKM. This CDR3 comprises 14 residues. Trimming removed 6 bases from V and 2 bases from J, with 13 bases in between.

This chain connects TRBV19 to TRBJ1-2; possibly TRBD1 for D (6 bases). Germline CDR1 and CDR2: LNHDA and SQIVND (reference sequence). The CDR3 has 14 residues. V was cut by 1 base and J by 5 bases, with 11 bases left in between. The CDR3 bases are TGTGCCAGTAGTATAGCGGTCAGGGGATATGGCTACACCTTC. Residues: CASSIAVRGYGYTF.

This chain connects TRBV11-2 to TRBJ2-3; 8 bases align to TRBD2. The junction had 7 bases not matched to a gene; V was cut back by 3 bases and J by 11 bases. CDR1 and CDR2 (germline): SGHAT, FQNNGV. The CDR3 runs to 13 residues. The chain's CDR3 is CASSFGGSGGQYF. In DNA form, the CDR3 reads TGTGCCAGCAGCTTTGGGGGGAGCGGGGGGCAGTATTTT.

The chain carries TRBV7-2 and TRBJ2-7; 8 bases map to TRBD2. V dropped 1 base and J dropped 5; count of bases not matched to a gene: 7. Germline V lookup: CDR1 SGHTA, CDR2 FQGNSA. The CDR3 contains 15 residues. CDR3 nucleotides: TGTGCCAGCAGCTTAGACCGCGGGGGGCGACACGAGCAGTACTTC. Its translation is CASSLDRGGRHEQYF.

The V gene is TRBV6-2 or TRBV6-3, the J gene TRBJ2-3; D is unclear. The germline V gene encodes CDR1 MNHEY and CDR2 SVGEGT. CDR3 size: 15 residues. V lost 2 bases, J lost 0 bases, and 9 bases lay in between. CDR3 in amino acids: CASSYGPLSTDTQYF. The CDR3 DNA sequence: TGTGCCAGCAGTTACGGGCCACTCAGCACAGATACGCAGTATTTT.

The chain links TRBV7-2 to TRBJ2-1, with a weak D call TRBD2 (6 bases). This CDR3 has 16 amino acids. Germline CDR1 and CDR2: SGHTA and FQGNSA. V was shortened by 2 bases and J by 0 bases, with 11 bases between the two germline ends. CDR3 DNA sequence: TGTGCCAGCAGCTTATCCGGCGGGGTCTCCTACAATGAGCAGTTCTTC. Its translation is CASSLSGGVSYNEQFF.

V is TRBV6-6 and J is TRBJ1-5, with no clear D. Germline CDR1 reads MNHNY; CDR2 reads SVGAGI (reference sequence). The germline V and J ends were trimmed by 2 bases and 4 bases, with 9 bases remaining between them. The CDR3 is made up of 14 amino acids. CDR3 sequence (DNA): TGTGCCAGCAGTTACGATAGCGTAAATCAGCCCCAGCATTTT. Amino acids: CASSYDSVNQPQHF.

This rearrangement joins TRBV6-5 to TRBJ1-2; D remains unclear. This CDR3 contains 10 residues. Germline V lookup: CDR1 MNHEY, CDR2 SVGAGI. Trimming removed 8 bases at V and 1 base at J, with 2 bases between. This CDR3 reads CASYNYGYTF. For the CDR3, the DNA is TGTGCCAGCTATAACTATGGCTACACCTTC.

The genes are TRBV18 and TRBJ2-3; D not certain. The CDR3 is 15 residues long. Deletions cut 3 bases from V and 4 bases from J, with 14 bases between. Germline assignment: CDR1 KGHSH and CDR2 LQKENI. CDR3 loop: CASSPSRLVSDTQYF. The CDR3 nucleotides are TGTGCCAGCTCACCCTCTAGGCTCGTCTCAGATACGCAGTATTTT.

This clone has a single count. The chain joins TRBV6-5 to TRBJ2-7, with TRBD1 matching 7 bases. Trimming cost V 4 bases and J 3 bases; bases outside gene matches: 9. The length of the CDR3 is 15 residues. The germline CDR1 and CDR2 sequences are MNHEY and SVGAGI. DNA of the CDR3: TGTGCCAGCAGTTTTTCTTGGACAGGCCGCTACGAGCAGTACTTC. As protein: CASSFSWTGRYEQYF.

The rearrangement uses TRBV6-5 and TRBJ2-5; 8 bases fit TRBD2. This CDR3 is 13 amino acids long. Germline assignment: CDR1 MNHEY and CDR2 SVGAGI. V trimming: 6 bases; J trimming: 3 bases; junction bases outside the gene matches: 3. This chain's CDR3 is CASSPLAEETQYF. The CDR3 nucleotides are TGTGCCAGCAGCCCACTAGCGGAAGAGACCCAGTACTTC.